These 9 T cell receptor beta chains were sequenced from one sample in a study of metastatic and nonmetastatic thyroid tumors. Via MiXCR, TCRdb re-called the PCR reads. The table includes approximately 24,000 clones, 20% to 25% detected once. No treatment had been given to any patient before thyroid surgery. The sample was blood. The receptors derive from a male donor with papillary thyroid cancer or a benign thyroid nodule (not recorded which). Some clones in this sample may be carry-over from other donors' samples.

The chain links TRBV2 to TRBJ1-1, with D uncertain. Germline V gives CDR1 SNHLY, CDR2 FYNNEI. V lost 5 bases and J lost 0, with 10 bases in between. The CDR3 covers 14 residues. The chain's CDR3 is CASSLGLLNTEAFF. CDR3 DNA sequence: TGTGCCAGCAGTCTCGGACTGTTGAACACTGAAGCTTTCTTT.

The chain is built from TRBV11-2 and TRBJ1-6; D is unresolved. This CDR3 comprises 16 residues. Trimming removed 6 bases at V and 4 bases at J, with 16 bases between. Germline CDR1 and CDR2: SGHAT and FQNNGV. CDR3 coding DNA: TGTGCCAGCAGGGGCCCCGCGGACGGATATAATTCACCCCTCCACTTT. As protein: CASRGPADGYNSPLHF.

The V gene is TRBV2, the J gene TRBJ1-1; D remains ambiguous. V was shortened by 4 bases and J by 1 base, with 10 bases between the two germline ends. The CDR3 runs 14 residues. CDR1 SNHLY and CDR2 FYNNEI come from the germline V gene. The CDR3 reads CASSVEQSNTEAFF. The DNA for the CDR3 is TGTGCCAGCAGTGTGGAGCAGTCGAACACTGAAGCTTTCTTT.

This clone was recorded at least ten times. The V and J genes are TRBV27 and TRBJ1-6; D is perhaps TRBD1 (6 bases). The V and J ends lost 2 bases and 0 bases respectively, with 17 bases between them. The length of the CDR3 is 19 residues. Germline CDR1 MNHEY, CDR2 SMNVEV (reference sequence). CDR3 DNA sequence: TGTGCCAGCAGTTTACGTGGACAGTGGACTAGCTCCTATAATTCACCCCTCCACTTT. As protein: CASSLRGQWTSSYNSPLHF.

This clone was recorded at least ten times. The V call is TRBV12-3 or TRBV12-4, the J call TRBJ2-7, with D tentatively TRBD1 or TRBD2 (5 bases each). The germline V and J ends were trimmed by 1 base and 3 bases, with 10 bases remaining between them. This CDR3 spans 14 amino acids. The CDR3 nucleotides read TGTGCCAGCAGTTTAGGGGGACGGAACTACGAGCAGTACTTC. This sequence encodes CASSLGGRNYEQYF.

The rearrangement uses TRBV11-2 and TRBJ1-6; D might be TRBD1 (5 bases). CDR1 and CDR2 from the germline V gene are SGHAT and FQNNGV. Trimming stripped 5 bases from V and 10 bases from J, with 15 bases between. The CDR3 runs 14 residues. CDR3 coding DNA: TGTGCCAGCAGCCACGTCGGGGGAAACTCACCCCTCCACTTT. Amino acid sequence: CASSHVGGNSPLHF. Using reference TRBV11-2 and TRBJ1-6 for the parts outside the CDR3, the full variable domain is EAGVAQSPRYKIIEKRQSVAFWCNPISGHATLYWYQQILGQGPKLLIQFQNNGVVDDSQLPKDRFSAERLKGVDSTLKIQPAKLEDSAVYLCASSHVGGNSPLHFGNGTRLTVT.

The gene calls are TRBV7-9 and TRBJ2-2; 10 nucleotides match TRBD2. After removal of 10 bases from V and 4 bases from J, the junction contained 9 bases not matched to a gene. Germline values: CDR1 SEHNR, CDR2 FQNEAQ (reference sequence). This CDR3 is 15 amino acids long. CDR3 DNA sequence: TGTGCCACCTACCGTTCTAGCGGGGGCACCGGGGAGCTGTTTTTT. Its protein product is CATYRSSGGTGELFF.

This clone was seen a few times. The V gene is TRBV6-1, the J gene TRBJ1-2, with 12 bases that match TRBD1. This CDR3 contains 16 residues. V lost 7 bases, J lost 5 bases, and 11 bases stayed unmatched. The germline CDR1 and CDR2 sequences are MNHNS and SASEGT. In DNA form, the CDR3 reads TGTGCCAGCACCCAAGGGACAGGGGGCCAACGGTATGGCTACACCTTC. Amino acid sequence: CASTQGTGGQRYGYTF.

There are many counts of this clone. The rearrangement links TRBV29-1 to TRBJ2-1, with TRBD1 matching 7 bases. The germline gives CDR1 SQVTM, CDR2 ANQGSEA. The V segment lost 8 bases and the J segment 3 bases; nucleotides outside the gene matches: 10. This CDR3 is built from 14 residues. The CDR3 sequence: CSLARAGGYNEQFF. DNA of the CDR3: TGCAGCCTGGCTAGGGCAGGGGGCTACAATGAGCAGTTCTTC.